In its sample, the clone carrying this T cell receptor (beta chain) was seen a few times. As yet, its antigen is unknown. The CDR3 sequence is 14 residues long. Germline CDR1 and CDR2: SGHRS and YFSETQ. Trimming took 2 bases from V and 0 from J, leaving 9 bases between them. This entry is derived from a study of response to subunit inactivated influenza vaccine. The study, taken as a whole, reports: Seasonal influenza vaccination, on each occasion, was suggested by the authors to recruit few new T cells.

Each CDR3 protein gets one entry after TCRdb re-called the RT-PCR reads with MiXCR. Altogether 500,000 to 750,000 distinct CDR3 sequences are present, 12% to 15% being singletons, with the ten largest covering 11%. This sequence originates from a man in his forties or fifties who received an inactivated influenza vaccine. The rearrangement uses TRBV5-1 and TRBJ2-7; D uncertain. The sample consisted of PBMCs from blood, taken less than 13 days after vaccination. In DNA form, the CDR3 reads TGCGCCAGCAGCTTAGGCAGCAACTCCTACGAGCAGTACTTC. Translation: CASSLGSNSYEQYF.